One and the same sample provided the 25 T cell receptor beta chains below, sequenced in a study of cytomegalovirus exposure and HLA in healthy donors (dated by TCRdb to 2016 to 2017). The library was built by means of the immunoSEQ multiplex PCR assay. TCRdb retrieved this table from immuneACCESS and kept in-frame rearrangements only. Not all clones are present; in checked studies, unresolved V genes account for under half, and no reason is known for the remainder. The table for this sample lists 150,000 to 200,000 clones; about 82% of them were counted only once. The ten largest clones capture more than 1.2% of the sample. Sequencing was performed on PBMCs. The receptors here all came from a woman aged 18-30 years in good health and CMV-seronegative.

This chain uses TRBV9 with TRBJ1-4, with 9 bases lining up with TRBD1. This CDR3 contains 15 residues. After removal of 3 bases from V and 6 bases from J, the junction contained 6 bases not matched to a gene. Germline V lookup: CDR1 SGDLS, CDR2 YYNGEE. The CDR3 DNA follows: TGTGCCAGCAGCGCGAGGGGGGACAGGGATGAAAAACTGTTTTTT. The encoded protein is CASSARGDRDEKLFF.

This chain uses TRBV5-1 with TRBJ2-3; TRBD2 might be the D (5 bases). V lost 9 bases, J lost 1 base, and 21 bases lay in between. CDR3 length equals 16 residues. Germline CDR1 reads SGHRS; CDR2 reads YFSETQ. The CDR3 protein is CATRGSQGRGTDTQYF. CDR3 sequence (DNA): TGCGCCACCCGCGGGTCACAAGGACGGGGCACAGATACGCAGTATTTT.

The gene calls are TRBV15 and TRBJ1-2, with TRBD1 identical over 10 bases. The CDR3 extends over 17 amino acids. Germline CDR1 reads LNHNV; CDR2 reads YYDKDF (reference sequence). Losses at the gene ends were 0 bases for V and 4 bases for J; bases not matched to a gene: 8. The CDR3 region has the DNA TGTGCCACCAGCAGAGAGACAGGGGGCGTGGGGGCCTATGGCTACACCTTC. Translated: CATSRETGGVGAYGYTF.

The chain has TRBV5-6 and TRBJ2-7, with 8 bases that match TRBD1. The V segment lost 4 bases and the J segment 5 bases; nucleotides outside the gene matches: 8. This CDR3 comprises 14 residues. Germline CDR1 reads SGHDT; CDR2 reads YYEEEE. This CDR3 is CASSRDRGFNEQYF. The DNA of the CDR3 is TGTGCCAGCAGCCGAGACAGGGGATTCAACGAGCAGTACTTC.

J is TRBJ1-1 and V is TRBV25-1, with D maybe TRBD1 (5 bases). The CDR3 is 14 amino acids. In germline, CDR1 is MGHDK, CDR2 SYGVNS. Trimming shortened V by 0 bases and J by 3 bases, and 8 bases separated the two germline ends. The CDR3 sequence: CASSEYLGDTEAFF. CDR3 nucleotide sequence: TGTGCCAGCAGTGAATATTTAGGGGACACTGAAGCTTTCTTT.

The chain couples TRBV6-5 to TRBJ2-5, with D possibly TRBD1 on 6 matching bases. Trimming shortened V by 2 bases and J by 2 bases, and 6 bases separated the two germline ends. The CDR3 loop spans 13 amino acids. The V gene's germline CDR1 is MNHEY and CDR2 SVGAGI. This CDR3 reads CASSYRGQETQYF. CDR3 DNA: TGTGCCAGCAGTTACAGGGGGCAAGAGACCCAGTACTTC.

This clone was counted a few times. The V and J genes are TRBV7-9 and TRBJ1-2; 10 nucleotides line up with TRBD1. Unmatched junction bases numbered 10, after V lost 1 base and J lost 5 bases. The CDR3 is 17 residues long. Germline values: CDR1 SEHNR, CDR2 FQNEAQ (reference sequence). The CDR3 region has the DNA TGTGCCAGCAGCTTAGTTCCGACAGGGGGCTCGAAGTATGGCTACACCTTC. Residues: CASSLVPTGGSKYGYTF.

The chain employs TRBV5-4 and TRBJ2-1, with 8 positions matching TRBD2. The V gene end was trimmed by 3 bases and the J gene end by 4 bases; junction bases not matched to a gene: 9. This CDR3 is built from 16 residues. Germline values: CDR1 SGHNT, CDR2 YYREEE (reference sequence). CDR3 bases: TGTGCCAGCAGCTCAACTAGCGGCTCGCTATACAATGAGCAGTTCTTC. Amino acid sequence: CASSSTSGSLYNEQFF.

This chain's CDR3 is CASSLARLAGAQETQYF. The CDR3 bases are TGTGCCAGCAGCTTAGCGAGACTAGCGGGAGCCCAAGAGACCCAGTACTTC. This chain joins TRBV7-7 and TRBJ2-5; 12 bases fit TRBD2. The ends lost 0 bases at V and 1 base at J; junction bases unmatched: 3. Germline CDR1 and CDR2: SSHAT and FNYEAQ (reference sequence). CDR3 length: 17 amino acids.

CDR3 amino acids: CASSDSPDRANEQYF. The CDR3 DNA reads as TGTGCCAGCAGTGATTCCCCGGACAGGGCGAACGAGCAGTACTTC. J is TRBJ2-7 and V is TRBV6-1, with 8 bases identical to TRBD1. This CDR3 region has 15 residues. Per germline, CDR1 MNHNS and CDR2 SASEGT. Trimming at V came to 3 bases and at J to 5 bases, leaving 9 bases not matched to a gene.

In its sample, this clone was seen a few times. This chain uses TRBV29-1 with TRBJ2-7, with 7 bases that match TRBD1. The germline V gene encodes CDR1 SQVTM and CDR2 ANQGSEA. With 7 bases clipped from V and 2 bases from J, the junction kept 11 bases outside the gene matches. This CDR3 has 14 residues. CDR3: CSATRDSGAYEQYF. The CDR3 DNA sequence: TGCAGCGCTACCCGGGACAGCGGAGCCTACGAGCAGTACTTC.

The chain uses TRBV7-2 and TRBJ2-1; 13 bases are shared with TRBD2. The CDR3 contains 16 residues. With V trimmed by 4 bases and J by 4 bases, 4 bases remained unmatched. The germline gives CDR1 SGHTA, CDR2 FQGNSA. In DNA form, the CDR3 reads TGTGCCAGCAGCTCGGGACTAGCGGGACCGTACAATGAGCAGTTCTTC. Translation: CASSSGLAGPYNEQFF.

This chain uses TRBV2 with TRBJ1-2; 7 nucleotides match TRBD1. The CDR3 contains 15 residues. Looked up from germline, CDR1 is SNHLY and CDR2 is FYNNEI. After removal of 6 bases from V and 7 bases from J, the junction contained 14 bases not matched to a gene. The CDR3 protein is CASRPLTGSYRGYTF. As DNA, the CDR3 is TGTGCCAGCAGACCACTGACAGGGTCATACCGTGGCTACACCTTC.

The V and J genes are TRBV5-1 and TRBJ1-2, with 8 bases lining up with TRBD1. The CDR3 has 14 residues. Trimming at V came to 3 bases and at J to 5 bases, leaving 6 bases not matched to a gene. CDR1 and CDR2 from the germline V gene are SGHRS and YFSETQ. This CDR3 reads CASSSADRAYGYTF. The CDR3 DNA sequence: TGCGCCAGCAGCTCCGCGGACAGGGCGTATGGCTACACCTTC.

The J gene is TRBJ1-4, the V gene TRBV2; D not certain. V was cut by 6 bases and J by 3 bases, with 8 bases left in between. Per germline, CDR1 SNHLY and CDR2 FYNNEI. The CDR3 runs 13 residues. In DNA, the CDR3 is TGTGCCAGCAGGAGAGGGCCTAATGAAAAACTGTTTTTT. Translated: CASRRGPNEKLFF.

V is TRBV27 and J is TRBJ2-2, with 11 bases matching TRBD1. Trimming cost V 3 bases and J 5 bases; bases outside gene matches: 11. CDR1 and CDR2 from the germline V gene are MNHEY and SMNVEV (reference sequence). This CDR3 comprises 18 residues. CDR3 DNA: TGTGCCAGCAGTTTCCAGGACAGGGGGCCGGGAAAGACCGGGGAGCTGTTTTTT. Encoded protein: CASSFQDRGPGKTGELFF.

V gene TRBV28 combines with J gene TRBJ1-1, with D possibly being TRBD1 (6 bases). Germline CDR1 reads MDHEN; CDR2 reads SYDVKM. This CDR3 contains 14 residues. With 6 bases removed from V and 7 bases from J, the gap between germline ends came to 18 bases. Written as DNA, the CDR3 is TGTGCCAGCAGAAGAATAACAGGGACAATTGAAGCTTTCTTT. Protein sequence: CASRRITGTIEAFF.

The chain uses TRBV6-1 and TRBJ2-2; 9 nucleotides match TRBD2. Germline-derived CDR1 and CDR2 are MNHNS and SASEGT. The CDR3 contains 16 residues. J was trimmed by 4 bases and V by 2 bases; bases with no gene match: 5. The CDR3, as DNA: TGTGCCAGCAGTGAATGGGCTAGCGGGGCCACCGGGGAGCTGTTTTTT. As protein: CASSEWASGATGELFF.

This chain uses TRBV7-6 with TRBJ1-1; TRBD1 might be the D (6 bases). The germline V gene has CDR1 SGHVS and CDR2 FNYEAQ. The CDR3 has 11 amino acids. V dropped 5 bases and J dropped 8 bases, with 9 bases sitting between them. CDR3 loop: CASSTDREAFF. CDR3 nucleotides: TGTGCCAGCAGCACCGACAGGGAAGCTTTCTTT.

The chain carries TRBV10-1 and TRBJ2-5, with D perhaps TRBD2 (5 bases). Trimming left V 6 bases short and J 2 bases short, with 13 bases between. This CDR3 has 14 amino acids. The germline V gene has CDR1 WNHNN and CDR2 SYGVQD (reference sequence). This CDR3 is CASSGTGMQETQYF. The CDR3 DNA reads TGCGCCAGCAGCGGAACCGGGATGCAAGAGACCCAGTACTTC.

This rearrangement joins TRBV19 to TRBJ2-3; D is perhaps TRBD2 (5 bases). This CDR3 has 19 amino acids. V was cut by 7 bases and J by 0 bases, with 26 bases left in between. CDR1 and CDR2 (germline): LNHDA, SQIVND (reference sequence). The CDR3 nucleotides are TGTGCCAGTACCAAGGGCCTAGCCGGGTCCGTCCGGAGCACAGATACGCAGTATTTT. As protein: CASTKGLAGSVRSTDTQYF.

This chain links TRBV5-5 with TRBJ1-5; D may be TRBD1 (6 bases). This CDR3 contains 15 residues. Per the germline V gene, CDR1 is SGHKS and CDR2 is YYEKEE (reference sequence). Trimming left V 0 bases short and J 3 bases short, with 10 bases between. DNA of the CDR3: TGTGCCAGCAGCTTGGGACAGGTCGCCAATCAGCCCCAGCATTTT. It codes for CASSLGQVANQPQHF.

The rearrangement links TRBV27 to TRBJ1-5; 7 bases map to TRBD1. This CDR3 comprises 14 residues. With V trimmed by 3 bases and J by 5 bases, 4 bases remained unmatched. Germline V gene sequence: CDR1 MNHEY, CDR2 SMNVEV (reference sequence). The CDR3 loop is CASSLTGFDQPQHF. CDR3 nucleotides: TGTGCCAGCAGTTTGACAGGGTTCGATCAGCCCCAGCATTTT.

The sample holds a few counts of this clone. J is TRBJ1-3 and V is TRBV30; no clear D. CDR1 and CDR2 (germline): GTSNPN, SVGIG (reference sequence). V was trimmed by 0 bases and J by 1 base, leaving 10 bases between them. The CDR3 is made up of 15 amino acids. The CDR3 nucleotides are TGTGCCTGGAGTGTACAACGCCCTTCTGGAAACACCATATATTTT. Translated, it gives CAWSVQRPSGNTIYF. Together with reference TRBV30 and TRBJ1-3, the CDR3 gives the full variable domain: SQTIHQWPATLVQPVGSPLSLECTVEGTSNPNLYWYRQAAGRGLQLLFYSVGIGQISSEVPQNLSASRPQDRQFILSSKKLLLSDSGFYLCAWSVQRPSGNTIYFGEGSWLTVV.

This clone was counted a few times. J is TRBJ2-3 and V is TRBV2; a weak D match, TRBD2 (6 bases). CDR1 is SNHLY, CDR2 FYNNEI, per germline. Trimming removed 6 bases from V and 6 bases from J, with 22 bases in between. This CDR3 comprises 16 residues. In DNA form, the CDR3 reads TGTGCCAGCAGCGCATCGACCGGTGGAGGGGAGGATACGCAGTATTTT. Translating gives CASSASTGGGEDTQYF.